What follows describes a single TCR beta chain. This record belongs to a study of shared clonotypes between healthy human individuals. Clones were sequenced by immunoSEQ multiplex PCR, and TCRdb holds only the in-frame ones, with some missing. This sample has about 380,000 clones, with 96% found just once. CDR3 length: 15 amino acids. Trimming took 6 bases from V and 0 from J, leaving 12 bases between them. Germline CDR1 MDHEN, CDR2 SYDVKM. The chain recombines TRBV28 with TRBJ1-3, with a possible D match to TRBD1 (5 bases). This clonotype was sampled from a man aged 25-45 years in good health. Sequenced material: memory CD8+ T cells sorted from blood. Stated subset: CD45RO+ cells pooled with CCR7-negative TemRA cells. CDR3: CASRGRTDSGNTIYF. For the CDR3, the DNA is TGTGCCAGCAGGGGACGTACCGACTCTGGAAACACCATATATTTT.